The clone carrying this T cell receptor beta chain was seen a few times. The antigen remains unidentified. General study results and limits: Tumor Tregs overlapped most with tumor, then blood, naive CD4+ cells. The larger cohort examined one V-J beta rearrangement, not whole repertoires. Tumor memory CD4+ T cell TCR gene usage clustered with blood and lymph node memory CD4+ cells and lymph node naive CD4+ cells.

Trimming took 5 bases from V and 3 from J; bases not matched to a gene: 9. CDR1 MDHEN and CDR2 SYDVKM come from the germline V gene. There are 16 residues in the CDR3. Semi-nested PCR with Nested Universal Primer A followed constant-region reverse priming of full-length variable regions. Each CDR3 protein is one row after TCRdb ran MiXCR on the 5' RACE reads. The data hold over 40,000 distinct CDR3 sequences, with 22% observed a single time. Tregs were sorted as CD4+CD25+CD127-/low cells. Sequenced sample: Tregs sorted from a lymph node. The source is a female donor with breast cancer. The chain employs TRBV28 and TRBJ2-7, with 11 positions matching TRBD2. CDR3 in amino acids: CASSGPGTSGIYEQYF. CDR3 bases: TGTGCCAGCAGTGGACCCGGGACTAGCGGAATCTACGAGCAGTACTTC.